A selection of T cell receptor beta chains follows, all from one sample in a study of T cell repertoires in cytomegalovirus infection. TCRdb processed the reads anew with MiXCR; each CDR3 protein has one entry. The table shows just under 550,000 distinct CDR3 sequences, with about 30% occurring only once. Sequenced: PBMCs. The receptors stem from a human donor in good health (CMV status not recorded). Some clones in this sample may be carry-over from other donors' samples. The CDR3 runs from the conserved cysteine through the conserved F or W.

CDR3 length: 14; J gene: TRBJ1-3; V gene: TRBV19; CDR3 protein: CASRFGTSGNTIYF
CDR3 length: 15; J gene: TRBJ2-7; V gene: TRBV4-3; CDR3 protein: CASSQEKSRLYEQYF
CDR3 length: 15; J gene: TRBJ1-1; V gene: TRBV9; CDR3 protein: CASSVGGDSNTEAFF
CDR3 length: 14; J gene: TRBJ2-2; V gene: TRBV7-8; CDR3 protein: CASRGRGPTGELFF
CDR3 length: 15; J gene: TRBJ2-1; V gene: TRBV6-2/TRBV6-3; CDR3 protein: CASSYASVVYNEQFF
CDR3 length: 14; J gene: TRBJ2-7; V gene: TRBV7-2; CDR3 protein: CASSARTASYEQYF
CDR3 length: 13; J gene: TRBJ1-1; V gene: TRBV12-3/TRBV12-4; CDR3 protein: CASSLGWYTEAFF
CDR3 length: 13; J gene: TRBJ1-1; V gene: TRBV5-1; CDR3 protein: CASSPDSSPEAFF
CDR3 length: 12; J gene: TRBJ2-7; V gene: TRBV5-5; CDR3 protein: CASSLGQDEQYF
CDR3 length: 15; J gene: TRBJ1-5; V gene: TRBV19; CDR3 protein: CASSTGQVGDQPQHF
CDR3 length: 15; J gene: TRBJ2-6; V gene: TRBV7-8; CDR3 protein: CASSTPPSGANVLTF
CDR3 length: 13; J gene: TRBJ2-3; V gene: TRBV2; CDR3 protein: CASSYRLTDTQYF
CDR3 length: 14; J gene: TRBJ2-5; V gene: TRBV18; CDR3 protein: CASSPPSYQETQYF
CDR3 length: 13; J gene: TRBJ1-2; V gene: TRBV20-1; CDR3 protein: CSAPEGAVFGYTF
CDR3 length: 13; J gene: TRBJ2-5; V gene: TRBV20-1; CDR3 protein: CSAAASGQETQYF
CDR3 length: 15; J gene: TRBJ1-5; V gene: TRBV10-3; CDR3 protein: CAIRGTGVGDQPQHF
CDR3 length: 15; J gene: TRBJ2-7; V gene: TRBV7-9; CDR3 protein: CASSYPGQGDGEQYF
CDR3 length: 12; J gene: TRBJ2-7; V gene: TRBV29-1; CDR3 protein: CSVVYSPYEQYF
CDR3 length: 16; J gene: TRBJ2-1; V gene: TRBV3-1; CDR3 protein: CASSQVLQGAYNEQFF
CDR3 length: 13; J gene: TRBJ2-3; V gene: TRBV20-1; CDR3 protein: CSAPPTGSATQYF
CDR3 length: 16; J gene: TRBJ2-7; V gene: TRBV2; CDR3 protein: CASSHAIRTGGNEQYF
CDR3 length: 14; J gene: TRBJ1-6; V gene: TRBV6-5; CDR3 protein: CASSYSTGDSPLHF
CDR3 length: 13; J gene: TRBJ1-1; V gene: TRBV12-3/TRBV12-4; CDR3 protein: CASSLRGWTEAFF
CDR3 length: 14; J gene: TRBJ2-3; V gene: TRBV2; CDR3 protein: CASSELPSTDTQYF
CDR3 length: 13; J gene: TRBJ1-5; V gene: TRBV20-1; CDR3 protein: CSASGTLNQPQHF
CDR3 length: 15; J gene: TRBJ2-3; V gene: TRBV7-2; CDR3 protein: CASSQDPGRSGTQYF
CDR3 length: 13; J gene: TRBJ1-1; V gene: TRBV5-3; CDR3 protein: CASSSVSAREAFF
CDR3 length: 16; J gene: TRBJ2-3; V gene: TRBV18; CDR3 protein: CASSPPWTGFTDTQYF
CDR3 length: 13; J gene: TRBJ1-2; V gene: TRBV18; CDR3 protein: CASSRASDYGYTF